This record covers a single T cell receptor (beta chain). As yet, its antigen is unknown. The record originates from a study of T cell responses to AZD1222 COVID-19 vaccine. Notes on the study in general: Breadth and depth of Spike-specific TCRs rose after two AZD1222 doses. At study baseline, merely about 6 AZD1222 recipients were seropositive.

The protocol was immunoSEQ multiplex PCR, while the TCRdb copy is restricted to in-frame clones and leaves out a portion. The data hold roughly 150,000 clones, with roughly 89% observed a single time. The TCR sequence derives from an adult in good health. The sequencing here drew on peripheral blood, taken on day 0 of AZD1222 vaccination.

The CDR3, as DNA: TGTGCCAGCAGTTATGACAGGAAGAACACTGAAGCTTTCTTT. It encodes CASSYDRKNTEAFF. The genes are TRBV6-5 and TRBJ1-1; D may be TRBD1 (6 bases). V lost 3 bases and J lost 1, with 9 bases in between. The CDR3 covers 14 residues. CDR1 and CDR2 from the germline V gene are MNHEY and SVGAGI.